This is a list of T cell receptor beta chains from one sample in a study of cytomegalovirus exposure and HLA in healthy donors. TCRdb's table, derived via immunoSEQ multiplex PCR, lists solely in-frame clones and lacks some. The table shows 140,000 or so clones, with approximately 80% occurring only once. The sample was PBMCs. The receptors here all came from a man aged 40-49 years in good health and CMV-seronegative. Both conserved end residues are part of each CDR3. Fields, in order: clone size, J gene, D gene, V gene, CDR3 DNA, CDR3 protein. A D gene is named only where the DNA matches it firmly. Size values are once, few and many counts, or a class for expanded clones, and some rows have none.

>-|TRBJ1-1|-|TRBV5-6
TGTGCCAGCAGCTTGGCTGGAGGGAACACTGAAGCTTTCTTT
CASSLAGGNTEAFF
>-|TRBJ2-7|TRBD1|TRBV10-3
TGTGCCATCAGTGAGTTCACCGGGACAGGGTTGGTCGAGCAGTACTTC
CAISEFTGTGLVEQYF
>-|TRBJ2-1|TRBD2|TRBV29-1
TGCAGCGTTGAAGCCACTAGCGAAGGTTATGAGCAGTTCTTC
CSVEATSEGYEQFF
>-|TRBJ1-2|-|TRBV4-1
TGCGCCAGCAGCCAAGACAGGTCCTACAACTATGGCTACACCTTC
CASSQDRSYNYGYTF
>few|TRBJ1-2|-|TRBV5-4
TGTGCCAGCAGCTTCCCCCTCGAGGGCTACACCTTC
CASSFPLEGYTF
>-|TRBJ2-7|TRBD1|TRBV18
TGTGCCAGCTCACCCGAGACAGGGCTGGCGAAGGAGCAGTACTTC
CASSPETGLAKEQYF
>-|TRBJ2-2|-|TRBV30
TGTGCCTGGAGTGTACTGCTTCAGGTCGGGGAGCTGTTTTTT
CAWSVLLQVGELFF
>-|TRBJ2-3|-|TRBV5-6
TGTGCCAGCAGCCCAGACACAGATACGCAGTATTTT
CASSPDTDTQYF
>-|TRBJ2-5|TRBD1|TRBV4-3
TGCGCCAGCAGCGCCCGACAGGGGCCTCACCAAGAGACCCAGTACTTC
CASSARQGPHQETQYF
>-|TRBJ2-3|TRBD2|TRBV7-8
TGTGCCAGCAGCTCCATAGCGGGAGTACCAGATACGCAGTATTTT
CASSSIAGVPDTQYF
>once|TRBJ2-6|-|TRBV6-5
TGTGCCAGCAGTTATGGGAGCTCTGGGGCCAACGTCCTGACTTTC
CASSYGSSGANVLTF
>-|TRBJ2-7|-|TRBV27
TGTGCCAGCAGTTTAATGACAGGAATCTACGAGCAGTACTTC
CASSLMTGIYEQYF
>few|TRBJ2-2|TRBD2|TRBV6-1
TGTGCCAGCAGTGAGGGTAGCGGGAGGGCCGGGGAGCTGTTTTTT
CASSEGSGRAGELFF
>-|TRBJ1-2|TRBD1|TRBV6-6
TGTGCCAGCAGTTACTCGAGGCAGGGGGCAAGAGGCTACACCTTC
CASSYSRQGARGYTF
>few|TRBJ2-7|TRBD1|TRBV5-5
TGTGCCAGCAGTTACGGGACAGGGAATAGTCGAGGCCACGAGCAGTACTTC
CASSYGTGNSRGHEQYF
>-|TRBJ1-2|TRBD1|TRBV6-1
TGTGCCAGCACTAACCCCGGGACAGGGGGATATGGCTACACCTTC
CASTNPGTGGYGYTF
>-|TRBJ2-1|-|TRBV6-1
TGTGCCAGCAGTGAGGTGGGGGGGCTTTACAATGAGCAGTTCTTC
CASSEVGGLYNEQFF
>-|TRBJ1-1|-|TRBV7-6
TGTGCCAGCAGCTTAGTGGTCCTGGGGAGAGGAATGAACACTGAAGCTTTCTTT
CASSLVVLGRGMNTEAFF
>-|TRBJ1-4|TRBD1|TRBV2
TGTGCCAGCAGTGAACCTTTAGGACAGGGCCCTAATGAAAAACTGTTTTTT
CASSEPLGQGPNEKLFF
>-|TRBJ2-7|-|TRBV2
TGTGCCAGCAGTGAAGTAAGGACAACCTACGAGCAGTACTTC
CASSEVRTTYEQYF
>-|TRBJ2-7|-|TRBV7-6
TGTGCCAGCAGCTTAGACTACGAGCAGTACTTC
CASSLDYEQYF
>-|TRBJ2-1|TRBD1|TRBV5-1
TGCGCCAGCAGCTTGACCGGGACAGGGGGCAGCGATGAGCAGTTCTTC
CASSLTGTGGSDEQFF
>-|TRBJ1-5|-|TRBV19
TGTGCCAGTAGGGAACAGGCCGTTAGTAGCAATCAGCCCCAGCATTTT
CASREQAVSSNQPQHF
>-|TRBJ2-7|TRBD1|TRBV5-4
TGTGCCAGCAGCTTCCGGACAGGCCACGAGCAGTACTTC
CASSFRTGHEQYF
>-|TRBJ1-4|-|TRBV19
TGTGCCAGTAGTATGTCTCCTACAACTAATGAAAAACTGTTTTTT
CASSMSPTTNEKLFF
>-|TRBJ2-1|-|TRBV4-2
TGTGCCAGCAGCATGCCGACCGGGGAGTTGGCCTACAATGAGCAGTTCTTC
CASSMPTGELAYNEQFF
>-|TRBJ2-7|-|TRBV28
TGTGCCAGCAGTTTAGGAGGGGTTGACGAGCAGTACTTC
CASSLGGVDEQYF
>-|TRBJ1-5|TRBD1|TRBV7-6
TGTGCCAGCAGCCTGACAGGGGAGCAGCCCCAGCATTTT
CASSLTGEQPQHF
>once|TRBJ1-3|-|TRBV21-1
TGTGCCAGCACCAAACAGGGGGCGGCTGGAAACACCATATATTTT
CASTKQGAAGNTIYF
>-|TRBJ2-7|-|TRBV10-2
TGCGCCAGCAGTGTATCTAAATACGAGCAGTACTTC
CASSVSKYEQYF
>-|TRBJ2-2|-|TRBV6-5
TGTGCCAGCAGTTACGGGGTAGGGGACTCCGGGGAGCTGTTTTTT
CASSYGVGDSGELFF
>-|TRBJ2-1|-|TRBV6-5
TGTGCCAGCAGTCGACTCCCAGCCGCGCAGCATTTCTTC
CASSRLPAAQHFF
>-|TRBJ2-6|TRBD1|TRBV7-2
TGTGCCAGCAGCCCCTGGGACAGCCCTTCCTCTGGGGCCAACGTCCTGACTTTC
CASSPWDSPSSGANVLTF
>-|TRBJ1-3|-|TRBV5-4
TGTGCCAGCAGCTTCGAGCTTCACTCTGGAAACACCATATATTTT
CASSFELHSGNTIYF
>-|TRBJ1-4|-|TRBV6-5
TGTGCCAGCAGTTATTTCGGGGCTAATGAAAAACTGTTTTTT
CASSYFGANEKLFF
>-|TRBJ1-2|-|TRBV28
TGTGCCAGCACCCCGGGAGGGGGGGCGGGCTATGGCTACACCTTC
CASTPGGGAGYGYTF
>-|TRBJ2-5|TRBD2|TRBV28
TGTGCCAGCAGCCGTGGTAGCGGGGGGGCCTTTGAGACCCAGTACTTC
CASSRGSGGAFETQYF
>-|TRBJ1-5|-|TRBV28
TGTGCCAGCAGCCCTGGGGCGTTTGGGGTTAATCAGCCCCAGCATTTT
CASSPGAFGVNQPQHF
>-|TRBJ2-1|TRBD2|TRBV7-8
TGTGCCAGCAGCCCCGGGACTAGCGGCTCCTACAATGAGCAGTTCTTC
CASSPGTSGSYNEQFF
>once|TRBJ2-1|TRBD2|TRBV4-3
TGCGCCAGCAGCCAAGACGGTATAACTAGCGGATTCAATGAGCAGTTCTTC
CASSQDGITSGFNEQFF